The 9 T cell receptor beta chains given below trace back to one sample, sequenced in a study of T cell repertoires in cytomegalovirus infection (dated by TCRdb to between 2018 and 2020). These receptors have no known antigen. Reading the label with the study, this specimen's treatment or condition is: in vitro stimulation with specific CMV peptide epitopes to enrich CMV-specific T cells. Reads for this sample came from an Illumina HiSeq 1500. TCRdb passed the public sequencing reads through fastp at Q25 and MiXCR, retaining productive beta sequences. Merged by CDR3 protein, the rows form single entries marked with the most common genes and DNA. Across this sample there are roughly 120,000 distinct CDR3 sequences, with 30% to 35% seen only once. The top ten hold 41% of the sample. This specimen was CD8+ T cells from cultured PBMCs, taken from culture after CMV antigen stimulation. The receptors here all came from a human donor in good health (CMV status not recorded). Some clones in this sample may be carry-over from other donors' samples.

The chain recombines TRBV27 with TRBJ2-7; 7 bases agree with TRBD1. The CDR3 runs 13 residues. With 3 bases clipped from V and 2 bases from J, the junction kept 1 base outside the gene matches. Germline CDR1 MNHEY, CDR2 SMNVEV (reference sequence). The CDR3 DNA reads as TGTGCCAGCAGTTTCGGGACAGCCTACGAGCAGTACTTC. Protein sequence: CASSFGTAYEQYF.

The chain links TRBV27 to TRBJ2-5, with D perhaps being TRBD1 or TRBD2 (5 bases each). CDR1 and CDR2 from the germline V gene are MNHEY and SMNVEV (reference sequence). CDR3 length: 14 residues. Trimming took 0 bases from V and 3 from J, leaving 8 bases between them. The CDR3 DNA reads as TGTGCCAGCAGTTTATCGTTGGGGGAAGAGACCCAGTACTTC. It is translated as CASSLSLGEETQYF.

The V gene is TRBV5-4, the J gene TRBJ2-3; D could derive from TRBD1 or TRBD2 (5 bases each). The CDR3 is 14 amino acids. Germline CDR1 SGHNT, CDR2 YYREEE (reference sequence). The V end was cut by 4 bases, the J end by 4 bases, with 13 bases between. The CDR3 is CASSAGWGPDTQYF. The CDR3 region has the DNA TGTGCCAGCAGCGCCGGCTGGGGACCAGATACGCAGTATTTT.

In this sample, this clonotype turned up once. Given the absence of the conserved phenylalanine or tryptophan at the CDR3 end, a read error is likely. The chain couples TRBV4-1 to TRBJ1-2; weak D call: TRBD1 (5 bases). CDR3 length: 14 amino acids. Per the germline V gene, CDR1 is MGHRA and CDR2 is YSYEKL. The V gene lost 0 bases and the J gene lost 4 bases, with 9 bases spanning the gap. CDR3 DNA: TGCGCCAGCAGCCAAGATGGGGGAATCTATGGCTACACCTAC. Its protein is CASSQDGGIYGYTY.

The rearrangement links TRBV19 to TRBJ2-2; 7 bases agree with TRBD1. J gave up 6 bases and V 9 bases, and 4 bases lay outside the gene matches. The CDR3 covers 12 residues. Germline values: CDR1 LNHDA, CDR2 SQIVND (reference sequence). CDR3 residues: CASWTGSGELFF. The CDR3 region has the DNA TGTGCCAGCTGGACAGGTTCCGGGGAGCTGTTTTTT.

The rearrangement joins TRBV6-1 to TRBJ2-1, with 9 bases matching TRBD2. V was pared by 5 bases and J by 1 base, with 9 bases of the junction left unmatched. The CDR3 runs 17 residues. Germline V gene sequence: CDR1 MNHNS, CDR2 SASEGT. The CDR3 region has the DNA TGTGCCAGCAGTTACGGGGCTAGCGGGGATTCCTACAATGAGCAGTTCTTC. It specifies CASSYGASGDSYNEQFF.

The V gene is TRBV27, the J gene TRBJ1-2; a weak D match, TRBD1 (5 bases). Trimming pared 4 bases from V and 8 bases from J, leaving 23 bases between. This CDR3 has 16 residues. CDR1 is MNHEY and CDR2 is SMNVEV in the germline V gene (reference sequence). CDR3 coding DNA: TGTGCCAGCAGTTCCCGGCCCGGGGACTCCATCGGGGGCTACACCTTC. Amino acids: CASSSRPGDSIGGYTF.

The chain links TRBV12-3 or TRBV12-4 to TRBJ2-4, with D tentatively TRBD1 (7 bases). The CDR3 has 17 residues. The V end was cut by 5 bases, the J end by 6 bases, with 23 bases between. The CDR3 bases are TGTGCCAGCAGTGCGGGGACAGCTCGTTTACCAGGAAACATTCAGTACTTC. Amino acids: CASSAGTARLPGNIQYF.

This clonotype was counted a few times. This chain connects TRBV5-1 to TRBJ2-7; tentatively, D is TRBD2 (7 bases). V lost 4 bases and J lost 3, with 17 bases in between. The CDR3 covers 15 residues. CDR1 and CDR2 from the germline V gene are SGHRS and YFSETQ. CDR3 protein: CASSPYAGAVYEQYF. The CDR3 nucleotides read TGCGCCAGCAGCCCGTATGCGGGGGCGGTCTACGAGCAGTACTTC.